These 18 T cell receptor beta chains share one sample of origin, sequenced in a study of early T cells in non-severe SARS-CoV-2 infection. TCRdb itself ran the 5' RACE reads through MiXCR, one entry per CDR3 protein. This sample carries some 49,000 distinct CDR3 sequences, around 4% of them seen once, and the ten largest clones take 5.5% to 6.5%. Sequencing was performed on whole blood. The receptor source for this set is an adult who was a healthcare worker with PCR-confirmed SARS-CoV-2 infection or an uninfected control (not recorded which).

The table lists this clonotype with many counts. The V gene is TRBV10-3, the J gene TRBJ2-3; a possible D gene is TRBD2 (5 bases). The CDR3 contains 14 residues. Germline lookup yields CDR1 ENHRY and CDR2 SYGVKD. Trimming removed 5 bases at V and 0 bases at J, with 9 bases between. CDR3 protein: CAISFQRSTDTQYF. In nucleotides, the CDR3 is TGTGCCATCAGTTTCCAGCGGAGCACAGATACGCAGTATTTT.

This clonotype was seen ten or more times. This sequence joins TRBV11-2 and TRBJ2-7; D not certain. Per germline, CDR1 SGHAT and CDR2 FQNNGV. This CDR3 is 11 amino acids long. V dropped 2 bases and J dropped 6 bases, with 5 bases sitting between them. The CDR3 sequence: CASSLMSEQYF. CDR3 DNA: TGTGCCAGCAGCTTAATGTCCGAGCAGTACTTC.

The chain joins TRBV5-6 to TRBJ1-2; 7 bases fit TRBD1. CDR1 SGHDT and CDR2 YYEEEE come from the germline V gene. With V trimmed by 5 bases and J by 6 bases, 4 bases remained unmatched. This CDR3 region has 12 residues. The CDR3 DNA sequence: TGTGCCAGCAGAACAGGGGCTGATGGCTACACCTTC. It is translated as CASRTGADGYTF.

This clonotype was seen repeatedly, ten times or more. The chain joins TRBV24-1 to TRBJ2-3, with D uncertain. Germline-derived CDR1 and CDR2 are KGHDR and SFDVKD. Deletions cut 7 bases from V and 3 bases from J, with 10 bases between. The CDR3 loop spans 13 amino acids. DNA of the CDR3: TGTGCCACCAGCCGAGACAATACAGATACGCAGTATTTT. It translates to CATSRDNTDTQYF.

This clonotype showed up many times. The V call is TRBV6-2 or TRBV6-3, the J call TRBJ1-5; 11 bases are shared with TRBD1. V lost 6 bases and J lost 6; bases outside the gene matches: 7. CDR1 and CDR2 (germline): MNHEY, SVGEGT. This CDR3 comprises 15 residues. CDR3 sequence (DNA): TGTGCCAGCAGAATTGGACAGGGGGCGACTCAGCCCCAGCATTTT. It is translated as CASRIGQGATQPQHF.

The sample holds many counts of this clonotype. The gene calls are TRBV6-5 and TRBJ1-2, with D hard to call. The V gene lost 0 bases and the J gene lost 4 bases, with 12 bases spanning the gap. The length of the CDR3 is 15 residues. Germline loops: CDR1 MNHEY, CDR2 SVGAGI. The DNA of the CDR3 is TGTGCCAGCAGTTACTCTAAGATCGAAAGCTATGGCTACACCTTC. It yields the protein CASSYSKIESYGYTF.

This chain links TRBV11-2 with TRBJ2-7; D may match TRBD1 or TRBD2 (6 bases each). The CDR3 extends over 15 amino acids. The V gene's germline CDR1 is SGHAT and CDR2 FQNNGV. V was cut by 5 bases and J by 2 bases, with 16 bases left in between. The CDR3, as DNA: TGTGCCAGCAGCCCCGGGGGCGGGACCGCCTACGAGCAGTACTTC. This encodes CASSPGGGTAYEQYF.

The sample holds many counts of this clonotype. This chain joins TRBV9 and TRBJ2-1; 8 bases are a match to TRBD2. This CDR3 has 14 residues. The V and J ends lost 5 bases and 7 bases, in that order; junction bases with no gene match: 8. From germline, CDR1 is SGDLS and CDR2 YYNGEE. DNA for the CDR3: TGTGCCAGCAGTCATAGCGGGGTTGGTAATGAGCAGTTCTTC. Translated: CASSHSGVGNEQFF.

This clonotype was recorded a few times. In DNA form, the CDR3 reads TGTGCCAGCACCCCCGGCCGAGGACAGGGGCTCTATAACACTGAAGCTTTCTTT. It specifies CASTPGRGQGLYNTEAFF. The J gene is TRBJ1-1, the V gene TRBV6-2 or TRBV6-3, with 9 bases lining up with TRBD1. The length of the CDR3 is 18 residues. Germline V lookup: CDR1 MNHEY, CDR2 SVGEGT. V was pared by 7 bases and J by 2 bases, with 17 bases of the junction left unmatched.

Remarks on this clonotype: It is likely a read error, because the conserved phenylalanine at the end of the CDR3 is missing. The chain links TRBV7-9 to TRBJ2-2; the D is unclear. Germline CDR1 SEHNR, CDR2 FQNEAQ (reference sequence). The CDR3 runs 12 residues. V shed 8 bases and J shed 1 base, with 5 bases lying between them. The CDR3, as DNA: TGTGCCAGCTCGGAGAACACCGGGGAGCTGTTTTAT. Amino acid sequence: CASSENTGELFY.

This rearrangement joins TRBV29-1 to TRBJ1-1; D not certain. This CDR3 is 14 amino acids long. Germline V lookup: CDR1 SQVTM, CDR2 ANQGSEA. Trimming left V 2 bases short and J 2 bases short, with 12 bases between. The CDR3: CSVEFPEVNTEAFF. In nucleotides, the CDR3 is TGCAGCGTTGAATTCCCTGAAGTAAACACTGAAGCTTTCTTT.

The sample holds many counts of this clonotype. The V and J genes are TRBV10-1 and TRBJ1-2; TRBD1 matches at 7 bases. J was trimmed by 2 bases and V by 8 bases; bases with no gene match: 5. The CDR3 covers 13 residues. CDR1 and CDR2 from the germline V gene are WNHNN and SYGVQD (reference sequence). CDR3 sequence reads: CASGDSLNYGYTF. The CDR3 region has the DNA TGCGCCAGCGGGGACAGCTTAAACTATGGCTACACCTTC.

This clonotype was observed at least ten times. The chain carries TRBV18 and TRBJ1-1; 8 nucleotides align to TRBD1. There are 15 residues in the CDR3. In germline, CDR1 is KGHSH, CDR2 LQKENI. V shed 6 bases, J shed 2 bases, and the junction held 8 bases outside the gene matches. DNA of the CDR3: TGTGCCAGCTCCCAATCAGGGGGCGAAAACACTGAAGCTTTCTTT. Translated: CASSQSGGENTEAFF.

Only a few counts were recorded for this clonotype. This sequence joins TRBV10-1 and TRBJ2-7, with 12 bases lining up with TRBD2. The CDR3 loop spans 15 amino acids. V was clipped by 6 bases and J by 3 bases; unmatched bases: 6. The V gene's germline CDR1 is WNHNN and CDR2 SYGVQD (reference sequence). CDR3 in amino acids: CASSLAGGSFYEQYF. Written as DNA, the CDR3 is TGCGCCAGCAGCCTAGCGGGAGGGTCGTTCTACGAGCAGTACTTC.

Many counts were recorded for this clonotype. V and J are TRBV12-3 or TRBV12-4 and TRBJ1-2; no definite D call. The CDR3 is made up of 13 amino acids. The germline V and J ends were trimmed by 3 bases and 4 bases, with 9 bases remaining between them. The CDR3, as DNA: TGTGCCAGCAGTTTTGCAGAGTCCTATGGCTACACCTTC. It codes for CASSFAESYGYTF.

The CDR3 DNA is TGTGCCAGCAGCTCGGACGGGACAGGCGGAGAAAAACTGTTTTTT. Its translation is CASSSDGTGGEKLFF. J is TRBJ1-4 and V is TRBV7-9; TRBD1 matches 8 bases. The length of the CDR3 is 15 residues. J was trimmed by 8 bases and V by 4 bases; bases with no gene match: 9. The V gene's germline CDR1 is SEHNR and CDR2 FQNEAQ (reference sequence).

The chain couples TRBV24-1 to TRBJ1-5; maybe TRBD1 (5 bases). The V gene lost 3 bases and the J gene lost 2 bases, with 10 bases spanning the gap. CDR1 and CDR2 (germline): KGHDR, SFDVKD. The CDR3 totals 15 residues. CDR3 sequence reads: CATSDAGGGNQPQHF. The CDR3, as DNA: TGTGCCACCAGTGATGCTGGGGGAGGCAATCAGCCCCAGCATTTT.

This clonotype occurred many times. The genes are TRBV6-1 and TRBJ1-3; D unclear. Trimming took 3 bases from V and 0 from J, leaving 15 bases between them. This CDR3 comprises 17 residues. Germline assignment: CDR1 MNHNS and CDR2 SASEGT. The CDR3: CASSELPGGSSGNTIYF. CDR3 nucleotides: TGTGCCAGCAGTGAGCTCCCAGGTGGGAGCTCTGGAAACACCATATATTTT.